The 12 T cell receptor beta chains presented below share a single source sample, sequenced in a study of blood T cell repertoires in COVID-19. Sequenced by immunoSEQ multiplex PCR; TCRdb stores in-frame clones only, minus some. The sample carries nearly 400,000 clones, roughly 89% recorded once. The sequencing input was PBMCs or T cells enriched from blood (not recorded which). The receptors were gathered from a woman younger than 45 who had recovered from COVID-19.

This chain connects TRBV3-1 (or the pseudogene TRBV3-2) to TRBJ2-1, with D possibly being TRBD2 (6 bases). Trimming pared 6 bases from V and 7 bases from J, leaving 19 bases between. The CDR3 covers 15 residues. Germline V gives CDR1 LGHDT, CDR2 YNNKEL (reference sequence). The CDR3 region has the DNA TGTGCCAGCAGTATCGCCCTGGTACGGGGGAATGAGCAGTTCTTC. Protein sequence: CASSIALVRGNEQFF.

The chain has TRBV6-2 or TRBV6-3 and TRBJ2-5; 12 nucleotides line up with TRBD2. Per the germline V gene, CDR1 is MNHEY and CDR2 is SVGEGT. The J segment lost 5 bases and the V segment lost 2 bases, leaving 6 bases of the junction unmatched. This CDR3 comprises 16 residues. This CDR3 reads CASSYTLAGGPETQYF. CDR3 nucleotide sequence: TGTGCCAGCAGTTACACCCTAGCGGGAGGGCCGGAGACCCAGTACTTC.

The chain's CDR3 is CASSLDPGLAYEQFF. The CDR3, as DNA: TGTGCCAGCAGTTTAGACCCGGGACTAGCTTATGAGCAGTTCTTC. This chain links TRBV28 with TRBJ2-1; TRBD2 matches 9 bases. This CDR3 has 15 residues. Germline lookup yields CDR1 MDHEN and CDR2 SYDVKM. Trimming removed 2 bases from V and 8 bases from J; junction bases left unmatched: 7.

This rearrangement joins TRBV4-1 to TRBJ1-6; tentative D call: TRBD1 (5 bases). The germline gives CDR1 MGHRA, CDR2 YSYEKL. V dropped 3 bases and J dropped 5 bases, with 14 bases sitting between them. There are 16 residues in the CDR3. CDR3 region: CASSHPQGTDNSPLHF. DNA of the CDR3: TGCGCCAGCAGCCATCCCCAGGGAACGGATAATTCACCCCTCCACTTT.

The CDR3 bases are TGTGCCAGCAGTTACGGAGGAGGTCAGCCCCAGCATTTT. Protein sequence: CASSYGGGQPQHF. The chain links TRBV6-5 to TRBJ1-5; D remains unclear. Germline CDR1 and CDR2: MNHEY and SVGAGI. This CDR3 is built from 13 residues. Trimming took 2 bases from V and 6 from J, leaving 8 bases between them.

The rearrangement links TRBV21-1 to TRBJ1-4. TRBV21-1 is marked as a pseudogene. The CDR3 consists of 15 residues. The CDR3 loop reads CASSSFQASGEKLFF. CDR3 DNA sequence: TGTGCCAGCAGCAGTTTTCAAGCCTCGGGTGAAAAACTGTTTTTT.

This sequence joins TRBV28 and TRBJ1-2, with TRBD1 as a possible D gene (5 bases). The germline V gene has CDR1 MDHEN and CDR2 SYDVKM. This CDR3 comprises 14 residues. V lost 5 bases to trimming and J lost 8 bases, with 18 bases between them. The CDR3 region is CASSIGGVPRGYTF. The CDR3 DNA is TGTGCCAGCAGTATAGGAGGGGTCCCTCGCGGCTACACCTTC.

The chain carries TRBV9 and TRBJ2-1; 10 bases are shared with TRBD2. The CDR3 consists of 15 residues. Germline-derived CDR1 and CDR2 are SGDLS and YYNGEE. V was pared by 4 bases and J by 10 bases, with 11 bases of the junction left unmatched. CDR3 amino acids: CASSLSPDSGGEQFF. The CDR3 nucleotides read TGTGCCAGCAGCCTAAGCCCTGATAGCGGGGGGGAGCAGTTCTTC.

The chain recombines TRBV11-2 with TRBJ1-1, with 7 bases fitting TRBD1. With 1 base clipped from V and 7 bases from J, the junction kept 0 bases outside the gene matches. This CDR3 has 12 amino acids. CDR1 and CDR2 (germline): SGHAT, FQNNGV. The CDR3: CASSLAGGEAFF. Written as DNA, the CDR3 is TGTGCCAGCAGCTTAGCAGGGGGTGAAGCTTTCTTT.

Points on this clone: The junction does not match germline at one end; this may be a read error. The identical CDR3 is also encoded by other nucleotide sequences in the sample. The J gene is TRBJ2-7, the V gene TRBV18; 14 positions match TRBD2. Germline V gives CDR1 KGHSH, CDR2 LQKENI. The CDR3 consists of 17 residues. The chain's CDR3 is CASSPRTSGGTSYEQYF. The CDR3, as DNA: TGTGCCAGCTCACCTAGGACTAGCGGGGGGACCTCCTATGAGCAGTACTTC.

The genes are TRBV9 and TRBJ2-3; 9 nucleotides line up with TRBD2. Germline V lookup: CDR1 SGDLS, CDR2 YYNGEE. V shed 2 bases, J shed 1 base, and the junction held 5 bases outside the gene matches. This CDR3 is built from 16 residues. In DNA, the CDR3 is TGTGCCAGCAGCGTGGGGAAGCGGGGGGGCACAGATACGCAGTATTTT. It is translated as CASSVGKRGGTDTQYF.

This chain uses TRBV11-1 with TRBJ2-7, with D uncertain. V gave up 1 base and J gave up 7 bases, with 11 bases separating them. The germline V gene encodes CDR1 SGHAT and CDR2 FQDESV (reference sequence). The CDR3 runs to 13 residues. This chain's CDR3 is CASSLGAKWEQYF. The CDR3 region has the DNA TGTGCCAGCAGCTTAGGGGCCAAGTGGGAGCAGTACTTC.